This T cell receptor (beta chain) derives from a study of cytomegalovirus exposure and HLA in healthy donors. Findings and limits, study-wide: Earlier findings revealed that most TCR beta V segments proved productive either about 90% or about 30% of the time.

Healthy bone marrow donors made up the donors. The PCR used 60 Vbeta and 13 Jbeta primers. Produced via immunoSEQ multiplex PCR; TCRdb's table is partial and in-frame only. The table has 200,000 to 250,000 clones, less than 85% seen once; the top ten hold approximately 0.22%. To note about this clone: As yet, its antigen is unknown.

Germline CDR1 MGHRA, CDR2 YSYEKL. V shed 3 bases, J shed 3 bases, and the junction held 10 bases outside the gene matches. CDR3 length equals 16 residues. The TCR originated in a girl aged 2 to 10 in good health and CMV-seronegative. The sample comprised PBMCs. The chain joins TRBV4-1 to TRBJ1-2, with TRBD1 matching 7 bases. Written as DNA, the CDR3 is TGCGCCAGCAGCCAGCCCACGGTCAGGGGGGACTATGGCTACACCTTC. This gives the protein CASSQPTVRGDYGYTF.